These 9 T cell receptor beta chains were sequenced from one sample in a study of CD8 T cells in ankylosing spondylitis. One entry per CDR3 protein results from TCRdb running MiXCR on the 5' RACE reads. The repertoire has approximately 250,000 distinct CDR3 sequences, over 30% of them found once; the top ten carry roughly 4%. Input material: blood, either unsorted or a sorted T cell fraction (not recorded which). Every receptor here comes from a male donor with ankylosing spondylitis or in good health (not recorded which).

This chain connects TRBV5-1 to TRBJ2-2; 8 bases are shared with TRBD1. The CDR3 has 15 residues. Per the germline V gene, CDR1 is SGHRS and CDR2 is YFSETQ. J lost 4 bases, V lost 4 bases, and 6 bases had no gene match. CDR3 nucleotides: TGCGCCAGCAGCAAGACAGGGGCCGTCACCGGGGAGCTGTTTTTT. It specifies CASSKTGAVTGELFF.

This chain connects TRBV6-1 to TRBJ1-3; D uncertain. V lost 5 bases and J 2 bases, leaving 13 bases between the germline ends. This CDR3 comprises 15 residues. Germline lookup yields CDR1 MNHNS and CDR2 SASEGT. The CDR3 DNA is TGTGCCAGCAGTCGCACCGGGGTGACTGGAAACACCATATATTTT. This encodes CASSRTGVTGNTIYF.

A few counts support this clonotype. The genes are TRBV5-6 and TRBJ2-7; D perhaps matches TRBD2 (6 bases). Trimming took off 6 bases at V and 5 bases at J, with 21 bases between the two ends. The length of the CDR3 is 15 residues. Germline V lookup: CDR1 SGHDT, CDR2 YYEEEE. In DNA, the CDR3 is TGTGCCAGCAATCTCTTCTTGTCAGGGAGGAACGAGCAGTACTTC. Translating gives CASNLFLSGRNEQYF. The full variable domain, completed using reference TRBV5-6 and TRBJ2-7, is DAGVTQSPTHLIKTRGQQVTLRCSPKSGHDTVSWYQQALGQGPQFIFQYYEEEERQRGNFPDRFSGHQFPNYSSELNVNALLLGDSALYLCASNLFLSGRNEQYFGPGTRLTVT.

The chain employs TRBV20-1 and TRBJ1-5, with D hard to call. CDR3 length equals 13 residues. V was shortened by 5 bases and J by 5 bases, with 13 bases between the two germline ends. The germline V gene encodes CDR1 DFQATT and CDR2 SNEGSKA (reference sequence). The CDR3 coding sequence is TGCAGTGCTGTAGACATGCTGGATCAGCCCCAGCATTTT. It codes for CSAVDMLDQPQHF.

This clonotype was found a few times. This chain connects TRBV20-1 to TRBJ1-5, with TRBD1 identical over 7 bases. CDR1 and CDR2 from the germline V gene are DFQATT and SNEGSKA (reference sequence). V trimming: 0 bases; J trimming: 5 bases; junction bases outside the gene matches: 10. The CDR3 loop spans 16 amino acids. The DNA of the CDR3 is TGCAGTGCTAGAGATCGAGGGGGCGGTTTGTATCAGCCCCAGCATTTT. Its protein product is CSARDRGGGLYQPQHF.

The rearrangement uses TRBV7-6 and TRBJ2-3; 9 positions agree with TRBD1. The CDR3 is 16 amino acids. Germline lookup yields CDR1 SGHVS and CDR2 FNYEAQ. Trimming cost V 1 base and J 6 bases; bases outside gene matches: 8. This CDR3 is CASSLGDRAPGDTQYF. DNA for the CDR3: TGTGCCAGCAGCTTAGGGGACAGGGCTCCCGGGGATACGCAGTATTTT.

This chain uses TRBV11-2 with TRBJ2-6; possibly TRBD1 for D (6 bases). CDR1 is SGHAT and CDR2 is FQNNGV in the germline V gene. V lost 3 bases and J 0 bases, leaving 9 bases between the germline ends. The CDR3 is 16 amino acids. The CDR3 bases are TGTGCCAGCAGCTTCGACAGGCTCTCTGGGGCCAACGTCCTGACTTTC. This encodes CASSFDRLSGANVLTF.

In its sample, this clonotype was seen a few times. Mismatch with germline at one junction end may stem from a read error. This chain links TRBV7-7 with TRBJ2-2; D is possibly TRBD1 (6 bases). The CDR3 totals 18 residues. From germline, CDR1 is SSHAT and CDR2 FNYEAQ (reference sequence). CDR3 sequence: CASSRGAGDTYNTGELFF. Written as DNA, the CDR3 is TGTGCTAGCAGCCGCGGAGCCGGGGACACATATAACACCGGGGAGCTGTTTTTT.

This clonotype was detected only a few times. The CDR3: CASSLGDRGEDTQYF. The CDR3 coding sequence is TGCGCCAGCAGCTTAGGGGACAGGGGGGAAGATACGCAGTATTTT. The rearrangement joins TRBV5-1 to TRBJ2-3; 11 bases agree with TRBD1. Germline V CDR1 and CDR2: SGHRS, YFSETQ. The length of the CDR3 is 15 residues. Trimming cost V 2 bases and J 5 bases; bases outside gene matches: 4. Filled out from reference TRBV5-1 and TRBJ2-3, the complete variable domain reads KAGVTQTPRYLIKTRGQQVTLSCSPISGHRSVSWYQQTPGQGLQFLFEYFSETQRNKGNFPGRFSGRQFSNSRSEMNVSTLELGDSALYLCASSLGDRGEDTQYFGPGTRLTVL.